This T cell receptor (beta chain) stems from a study of blood T cell repertoires in COVID-19. Study information: T cells, B-cell-depleted T cells, or PBMCs supplied cDNA or gDNA.

Allocation to cohorts depended on clinical history reported by the participants. This CDR3 is 16 amino acids long. Per the germline V gene, CDR1 is SEHNR and CDR2 is FQNEAQ (reference sequence). V lost 1 base and J lost 6; bases outside the gene matches: 4. The table came from immunoSEQ multiplex PCR; TCRdb's copy has only in-frame clones and leaves some out. The sample shows approximately 250,000 clones, 84% of them seen only once. Sample: PBMCs or T cells enriched from blood (not recorded which). The chain combines TRBV7-9 with TRBJ2-1; the match to TRBD2 covers 12 bases. The origin of this receptor is a man under 40 with acute COVID-19. In DNA form, the CDR3 reads TGTGCCAGCAGCTTAGTATCTAGCGGGAGGGGCAATGAGCAGTTCTTC. Translating gives CASSLVSSGRGNEQFF.